This T cell receptor beta chain was sequenced in a study of CD8+ T cells in alopecia areata (dated by TCRdb to 2017 to 2018). Notes on the research overall: Treated patients were enrolled in an open-label pilot trial of oral tofacitinib at 5 to 10 mg twice daily for moderate-to-severe alopecia areata. In both human patients and the C3H/HeJ mouse model, the study applied high-throughput TCRbeta sequencing to look at T cell clonal expansion in alopecia areata. Scalp clonality was compared across normal scalp (n=4), patchy alopecia areata scalp (n=8), and alopecia totalis/universalis scalp (n=8). Disease severity in treated patients was measured with the SALT score, which quantifies the percentage of affected scalp surface area. The RNA source kit depended on sample type: the PAXgene miRNA kit for fixed scalp, the miRNeasy kit for PBMCs, and the RNeasy kit for mouse skin. Patients on tofacitinib were biopsied at baseline and after 4 and 24 weeks of treatment, and several of the patients also had a later scalp biopsy. On the human side, TCRbeta sequencing was run on scalp tissue and on sorted CD4+ and CD8+ peripheral blood T cells from healthy controls and from alopecia areata patients with either patchy or totalis/universalis disease. Tofacitinib was given for 6 to 18 months, followed by 6 months of follow-up off drug to assess delayed response and recurrence. Amplification of TCRbeta CDR3 regions was done by immunoSEQ multiplex PCR using 35 Vbeta forward primers and 13 Jbeta reverse primers. Study-wide findings and limitations: The treated cohort was small, with a single nonresponder, so links between baseline CD8+ expansion and response need larger studies. TCR sequences shared between patients were less clear than in mice, possibly partly because of HLA diversity in the patient population. Resident alphabeta T cells in normal human skin are also sequenced, complicating scalp TCR repertoire analysis, unlike mouse skin dominated by gammadelta T cells. During tofacitinib treatment, many expanded lesional clones remained in scalp and blood, and this persistence may partly explain relapse after treatment is stopped. Higher clonality and more expanded CD8+ clones were observed in lesional scalp than in normal scalp, particularly in alopecia totalis/universalis, a finding suggestive of antigenic drive. Tofacitinib significantly lowered scalp clonality and the number of expanded CD8+ clones among the top 100 scalp clones.

Turning to this clone: Its antigen is unknown. Base qualities are missing; no much larger clone stands one base away.

In the paper's terms, the time point label means: 20 to 30 weeks on oral tofacitinib. The sample's treatment or condition, from its label and the paper: oral pan-JAK inhibitor, 5-10 mg twice daily. Lesional scalp punch biopsies and peripheral blood were obtained from alopecia areata patients. After PBMCs were isolated by density centrifugation and stained for CD3, CD4 and CD8, a FACSAria was used to sort CD4+ and CD8+ T cells. Receptor libraries were prepared by the immunoSEQ multiplex PCR assay. To provide template for TCR sequencing, every sample had RNA extracted and reverse transcribed into cDNA. First-strand cDNA was synthesized using SuperScript III with a 2:1 mix of oligo-dT and random hexamers. A synthetic immune receptor repertoire was used to assess amplification bias, and residual bias was removed computationally. The published analysis was carried out like this. After raw reads were preprocessed to remove errors, the CDR3 was defined following IMGT conventions as running from the conserved cysteine to phenylalanine. Clonality was calculated as 1 minus Shannon entropy normalized by log2 of the number of productive unique TCRs. CD4 or CD8 identity of scalp clones was inferred by cross-referencing scalp TCRbeta sequences with sorted blood CD4 and CD8 repertoires. TCRdb obtained this table from immuneACCESS and retained in-frame rearrangements with V and J assigned. These tables miss some clones; where compared with another copy, unresolved V genes account for less than half of the shortfall, and the remainder is unexplained. For V, J and clone size, that table is used; D and trimming come from the DNA. Here the sample has under 350,000 clones; 58% occur a single time. The ten largest make up more than 1.5% of the sample.

V lost 3 bases and J lost 1 base, and the count of bases not matched to a germline gene is 5. CDR1 and CDR2, looked up from the germline V gene, are SGHTA and FQGNSA. The CDR3 has 15 amino acids, counting the end cysteine and phenylalanine. The read is trimmed to its CDR3 DNA, 45 bases read in frame from base 1. This sequence originates from a human donor with alopecia areata. The chain joins TRBV7-2 to TRBJ2-7; 8 bases in the junction line up with TRBD2. The material sequenced was CD4+ T cells sorted from blood, taken at week 24, from a patient treated with tofacitinib. The CDR3 reads as follows: CASSLTGGPSYEQYF. The nucleotide sequence reads TGTGCCAGCAGCTTGACGGGGGGGCCTTCCTACGAGCAGTACTTC.